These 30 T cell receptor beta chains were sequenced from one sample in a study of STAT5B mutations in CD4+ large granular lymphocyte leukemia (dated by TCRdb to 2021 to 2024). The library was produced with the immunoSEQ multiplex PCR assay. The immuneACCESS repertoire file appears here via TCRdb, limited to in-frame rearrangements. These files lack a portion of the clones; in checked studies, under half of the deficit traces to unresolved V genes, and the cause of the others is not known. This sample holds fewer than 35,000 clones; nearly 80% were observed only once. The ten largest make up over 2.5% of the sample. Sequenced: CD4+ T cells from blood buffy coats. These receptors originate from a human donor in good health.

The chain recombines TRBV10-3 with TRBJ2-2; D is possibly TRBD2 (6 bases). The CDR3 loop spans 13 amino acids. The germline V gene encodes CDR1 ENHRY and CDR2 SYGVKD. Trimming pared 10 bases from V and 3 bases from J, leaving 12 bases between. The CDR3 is CASRSGDTGELFF. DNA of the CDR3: TGTGCCAGCCGGTCGGGGGACACCGGGGAGCTGTTTTTT.

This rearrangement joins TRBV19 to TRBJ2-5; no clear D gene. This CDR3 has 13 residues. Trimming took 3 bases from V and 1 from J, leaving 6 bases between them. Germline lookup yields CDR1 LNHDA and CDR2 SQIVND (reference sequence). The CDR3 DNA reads TGTGCCAGTAGTATTGCAGTCCAAGAGACCCAGTACTTC. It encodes CASSIAVQETQYF.

CDR3 nucleotide sequence: TGTGCCAGCAGACCTAGCGGGTCAGGGAATGCTTCACCCCTCCACTTT. It is translated as CASRPSGSGNASPLHF. V and J are TRBV7-9 and TRBJ1-6, with D perhaps matching TRBD1 (5 bases). The germline V and J ends were trimmed by 6 bases and 9 bases, with 21 bases remaining between them. The CDR3 runs to 16 residues. Per the germline V gene, CDR1 is SEHNR and CDR2 is FQNEAQ (reference sequence).

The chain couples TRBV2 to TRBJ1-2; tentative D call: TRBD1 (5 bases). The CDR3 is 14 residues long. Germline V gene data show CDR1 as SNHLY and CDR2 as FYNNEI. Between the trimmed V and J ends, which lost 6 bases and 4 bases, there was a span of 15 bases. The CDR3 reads CASSAGTAFYGYTF. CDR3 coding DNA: TGTGCCAGCAGCGCCGGGACTGCCTTCTATGGCTACACCTTC. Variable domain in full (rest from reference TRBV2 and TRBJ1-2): EPEVTQTPSHQVTQMGQEVILRCVPISNHLYFYWYRQILGQKVEFLVSFYNNEISEKSEIFDDQFSVERPDGSNFTLKIRSTKLEDSAMYFCASSAGTAFYGYTFGSGTRLTVV.

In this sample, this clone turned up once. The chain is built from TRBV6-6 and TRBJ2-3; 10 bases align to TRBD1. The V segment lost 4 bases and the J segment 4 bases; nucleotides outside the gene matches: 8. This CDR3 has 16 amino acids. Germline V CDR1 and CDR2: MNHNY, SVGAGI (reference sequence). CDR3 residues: CASSSRQGAGADTQYF. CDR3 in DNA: TGTGCCAGCAGTTCCCGACAGGGGGCAGGGGCAGATACGCAGTATTTT.

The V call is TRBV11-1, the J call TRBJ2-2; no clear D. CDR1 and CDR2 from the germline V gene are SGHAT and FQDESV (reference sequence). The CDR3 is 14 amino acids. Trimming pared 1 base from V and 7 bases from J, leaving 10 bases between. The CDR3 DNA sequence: TGTGCCAGCAGCTTAGACGGTTCTAGCGGGGAGCTGTTTTTT. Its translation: CASSLDGSSGELFF.

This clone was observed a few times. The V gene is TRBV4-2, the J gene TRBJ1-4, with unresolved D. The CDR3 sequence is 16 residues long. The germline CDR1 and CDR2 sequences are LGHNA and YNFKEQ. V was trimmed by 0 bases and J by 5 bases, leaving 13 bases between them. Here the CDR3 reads CASSQDRRGGNEKLFF. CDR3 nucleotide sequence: TGTGCCAGCAGCCAAGATCGCCGGGGTGGAAATGAAAAACTGTTTTTT.

The CDR3 reads CASSPTLAGGPNEQFF. Here the CDR3 DNA reads TGTGCCAGCAGCCCGACTCTAGCGGGGGGGCCCAATGAGCAGTTCTTC. This rearrangement joins TRBV7-2 to TRBJ2-1; 12 bases align to TRBD2. Germline V CDR1 and CDR2: SGHTA, FQGNSA. The V gene end was trimmed by 5 bases and the J gene end by 6 bases; junction bases not matched to a gene: 8. This CDR3 comprises 16 residues.

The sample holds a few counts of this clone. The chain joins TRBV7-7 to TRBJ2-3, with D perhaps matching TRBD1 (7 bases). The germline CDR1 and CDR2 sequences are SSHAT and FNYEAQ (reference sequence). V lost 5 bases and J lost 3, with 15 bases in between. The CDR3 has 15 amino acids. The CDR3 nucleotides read TGTGCCAGCAGCACCGGGGGACAGCTTACAGATACGCAGTATTTT. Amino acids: CASSTGGQLTDTQYF.

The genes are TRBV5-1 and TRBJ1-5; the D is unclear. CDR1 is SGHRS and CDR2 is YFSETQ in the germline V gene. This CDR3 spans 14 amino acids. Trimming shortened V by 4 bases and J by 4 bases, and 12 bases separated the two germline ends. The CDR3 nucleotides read TGCGCCAGCAGCATCGGTGGGGAGAATCAGCCCCAGCATTTT. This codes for CASSIGGENQPQHF.

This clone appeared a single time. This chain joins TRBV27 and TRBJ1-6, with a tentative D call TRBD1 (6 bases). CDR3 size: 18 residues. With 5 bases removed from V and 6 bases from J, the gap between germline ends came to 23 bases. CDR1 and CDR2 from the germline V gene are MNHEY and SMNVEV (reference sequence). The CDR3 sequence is CASSPIPPPGGFNSPLHF. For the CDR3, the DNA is TGTGCCAGCAGTCCAATACCGCCGCCCGGGGGCTTTAATTCACCCCTCCACTTT.

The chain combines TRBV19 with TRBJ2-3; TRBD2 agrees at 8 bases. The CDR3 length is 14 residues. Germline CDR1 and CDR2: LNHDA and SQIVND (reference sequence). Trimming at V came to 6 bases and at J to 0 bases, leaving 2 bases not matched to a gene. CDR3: CASRGLDSTDTQYF. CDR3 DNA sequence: TGTGCCAGTAGGGGACTAGATAGCACAGATACGCAGTATTTT.

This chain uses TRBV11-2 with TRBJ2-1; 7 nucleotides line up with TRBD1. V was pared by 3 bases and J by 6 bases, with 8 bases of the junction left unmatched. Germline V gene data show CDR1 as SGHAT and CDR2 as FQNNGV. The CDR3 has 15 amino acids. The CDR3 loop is CASSFGWAGGNEQFF. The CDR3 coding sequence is TGTGCCAGCAGCTTTGGTTGGGCAGGGGGCAATGAGCAGTTCTTC.

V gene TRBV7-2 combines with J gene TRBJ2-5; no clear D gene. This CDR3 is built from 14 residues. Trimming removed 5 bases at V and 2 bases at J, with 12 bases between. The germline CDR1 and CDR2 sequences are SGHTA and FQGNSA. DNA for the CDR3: TGTGCCAGCAGCCCCCCTCCAGTTCAAGAGACCCAGTACTTC. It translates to CASSPPPVQETQYF. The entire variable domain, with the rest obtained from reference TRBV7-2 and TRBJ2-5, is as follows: GAGVSQSPSNKVTEKGKDVELRCDPISGHTALYWYRQSLGQGLEFLIYFQGNSAPDKSGLPSDRFSAERTGGSVSTLTIQRTQQEDSAVYLCASSPPPVQETQYFGPGTRLLVL.

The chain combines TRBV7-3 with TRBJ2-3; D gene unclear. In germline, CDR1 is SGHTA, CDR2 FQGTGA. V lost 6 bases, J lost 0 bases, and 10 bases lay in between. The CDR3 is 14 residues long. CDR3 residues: CASSRSSSTDTQYF. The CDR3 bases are TGTGCCAGCAGTAGGAGTTCTAGCACAGATACGCAGTATTTT.

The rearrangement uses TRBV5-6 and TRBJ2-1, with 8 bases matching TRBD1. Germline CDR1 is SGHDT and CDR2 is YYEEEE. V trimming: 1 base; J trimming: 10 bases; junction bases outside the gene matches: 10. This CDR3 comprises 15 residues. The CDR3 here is CASSLFQGAVREQFF. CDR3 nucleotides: TGTGCCAGCAGCTTGTTTCAGGGGGCCGTCCGGGAGCAGTTCTTC.

In nucleotides, the CDR3 is TGTGCCCCTGTCCCAGGGAAATCGAACACTGAAGCTTTCTTT. It is translated as CAPVPGKSNTEAFF. The V gene is TRBV25-1, the J gene TRBJ1-1; D may be TRBD1 (5 bases). Germline assignment: CDR1 MGHDK and CDR2 SYGVNS. V dropped 11 bases and J dropped 1 base, with 17 bases sitting between them. The CDR3 has 14 residues.

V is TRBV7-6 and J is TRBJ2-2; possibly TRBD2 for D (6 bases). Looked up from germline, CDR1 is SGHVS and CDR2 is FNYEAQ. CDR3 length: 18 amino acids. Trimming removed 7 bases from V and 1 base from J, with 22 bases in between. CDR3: CASKLRGYGTGNTGELFF. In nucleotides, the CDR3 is TGTGCCAGCAAGCTTAGAGGTTACGGGACTGGGAACACCGGGGAGCTGTTTTTT. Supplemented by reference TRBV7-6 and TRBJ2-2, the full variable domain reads GAGVSQSPRYKVTKRGQDVALRCDPISGHVSLYWYRQALGQGPEFLTYFNYEAQQDKSGLPNDRFSAERPEGSISTLTIQRTEQRDSAMYRCASKLRGYGTGNTGELFFGEGSRLTVL.

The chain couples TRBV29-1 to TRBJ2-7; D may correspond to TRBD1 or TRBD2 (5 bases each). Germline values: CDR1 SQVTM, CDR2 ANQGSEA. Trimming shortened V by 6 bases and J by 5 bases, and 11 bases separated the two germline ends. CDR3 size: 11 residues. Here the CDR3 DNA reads TGCAGCGTGGGGGTCGGGGACGAGCAGTACTTC. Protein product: CSVGVGDEQYF.

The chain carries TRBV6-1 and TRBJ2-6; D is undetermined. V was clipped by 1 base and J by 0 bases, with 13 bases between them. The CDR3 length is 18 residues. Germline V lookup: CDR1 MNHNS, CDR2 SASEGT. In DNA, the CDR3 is TGTGCCAGCAGTGAAGAGGGCAGAAGTTACTCTGGGGCCAACGTCCTGACTTTC. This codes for CASSEEGRSYSGANVLTF.

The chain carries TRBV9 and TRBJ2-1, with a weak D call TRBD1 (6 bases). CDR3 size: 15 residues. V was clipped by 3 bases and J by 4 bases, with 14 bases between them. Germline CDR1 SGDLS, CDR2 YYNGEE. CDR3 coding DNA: TGTGCCAGCAGCGCCACAGGGAACTATTACAATGAGCAGTTCTTC. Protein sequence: CASSATGNYYNEQFF.

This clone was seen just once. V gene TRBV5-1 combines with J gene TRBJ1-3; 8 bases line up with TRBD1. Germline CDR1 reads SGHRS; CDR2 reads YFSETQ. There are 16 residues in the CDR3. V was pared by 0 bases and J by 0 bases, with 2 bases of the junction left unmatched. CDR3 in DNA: TGCGCCAGCAGCTTGGACAGGGGGACCTCTGGAAACACCATATATTTT. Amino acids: CASSLDRGTSGNTIYF.

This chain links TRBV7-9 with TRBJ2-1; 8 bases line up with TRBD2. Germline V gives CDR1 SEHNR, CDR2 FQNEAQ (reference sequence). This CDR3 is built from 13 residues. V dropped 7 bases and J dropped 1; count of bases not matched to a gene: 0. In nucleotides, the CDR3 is TGTGCCAGCACGGGGGGGTCCTACAATGAGCAGTTCTTC. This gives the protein CASTGGSYNEQFF.

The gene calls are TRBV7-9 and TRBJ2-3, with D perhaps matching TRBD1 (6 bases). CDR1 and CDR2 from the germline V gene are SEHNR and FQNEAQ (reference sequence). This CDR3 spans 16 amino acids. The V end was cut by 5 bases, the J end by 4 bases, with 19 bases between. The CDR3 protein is CASSDTGRPWADTQYF. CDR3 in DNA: TGTGCCAGCAGCGATACAGGGCGTCCCTGGGCAGATACGCAGTATTTT.

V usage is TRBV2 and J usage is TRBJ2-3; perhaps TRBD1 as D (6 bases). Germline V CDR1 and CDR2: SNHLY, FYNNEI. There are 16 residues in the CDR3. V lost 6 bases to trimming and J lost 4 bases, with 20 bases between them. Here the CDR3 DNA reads TGTGCCAGCAGATCATACGGTGGGGGCCAGTCAGATACGCAGTATTTT. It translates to CASRSYGGGQSDTQYF.

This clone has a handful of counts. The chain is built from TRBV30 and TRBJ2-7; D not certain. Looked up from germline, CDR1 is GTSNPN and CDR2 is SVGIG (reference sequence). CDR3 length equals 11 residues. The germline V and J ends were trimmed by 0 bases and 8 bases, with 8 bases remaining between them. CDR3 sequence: CAWSVLLQQYF. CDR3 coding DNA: TGTGCCTGGAGTGTACTCCTGCAGCAGTACTTC.

CDR3 region: CASSLSSGSPTEQFF. The CDR3 nucleotides read TGTGCCAGCAGCTTGAGTAGCGGGAGTCCCACTGAGCAGTTCTTC. V gene TRBV11-3 combines with J gene TRBJ2-1, with 9 bases that match TRBD2. With 3 bases clipped from V and 9 bases from J, the junction kept 9 bases outside the gene matches. This CDR3 is built from 15 residues. The germline V gene encodes CDR1 SGHNT and CDR2 YENEEA.

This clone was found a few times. The CDR3 region has the DNA TGTGCCAGCAATACCGGGACCAACATGCGTGGCTACACCTTC. It yields the protein CASNTGTNMRGYTF. The V and J genes are TRBV7-9 and TRBJ1-2, with D possibly being TRBD1 (5 bases). The CDR3 extends over 14 amino acids. V shed 7 bases and J shed 7 bases, with 19 bases lying between them. Germline lookup yields CDR1 SEHNR and CDR2 FQNEAQ (reference sequence).

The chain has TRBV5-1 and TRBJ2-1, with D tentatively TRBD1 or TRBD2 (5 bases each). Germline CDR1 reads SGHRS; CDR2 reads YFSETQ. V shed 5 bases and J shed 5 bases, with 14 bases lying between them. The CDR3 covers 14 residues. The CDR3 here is CASSAEGPHNEQFF. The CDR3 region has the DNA TGCGCCAGCAGTGCTGAGGGGCCCCACAATGAGCAGTTCTTC.

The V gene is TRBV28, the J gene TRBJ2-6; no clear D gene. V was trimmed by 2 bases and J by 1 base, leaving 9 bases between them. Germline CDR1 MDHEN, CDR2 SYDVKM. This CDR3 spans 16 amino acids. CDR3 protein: CASSLTHPSGANVLTF. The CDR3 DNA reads TGTGCCAGCAGTTTAACACACCCTTCTGGGGCCAACGTCCTGACTTTC.